This TCR beta chain derives from a study of blood T cell repertoires in COVID-19. Study at large: T cells, B-cell-depleted T cells, or PBMCs supplied cDNA or gDNA.

Repertoires were generated with immunoSEQ multiplex PCR, while TCRdb's copy carries only in-frame clones and drops some. The table has around 300,000 clones, over 75% seen once. The V end lost 3 bases, the J end lost 8 bases, and 16 bases lay between the germline ends. Germline assignment: CDR1 SGHTA and CDR2 FQGNSA. The CDR3 sequence is 15 residues long. The receptor was isolated from a man between 18 and 35 years old with active or convalescent COVID-19. Sequenced sample: peripheral blood. This chain uses TRBV7-2 with TRBJ1-4, with a weak D call TRBD1 (5 bases). CDR3 sequence reads: CASSLDGRAREKLFF. The CDR3 DNA is TGTGCCAGCAGCTTGGATGGCAGGGCTCGAGAAAAACTGTTTTTT. The variable domain in full, completed from reference TRBV7-2 and TRBJ1-4, reads GAGVSQSPSNKVTEKGKDVELRCDPISGHTALYWYRQSLGQGLEFLIYFQGNSAPDKSGLPSDRFSAERTGGSVSTLTIQRTQQEDSAVYLCASSLDGRAREKLFFGSGTQLSVL.